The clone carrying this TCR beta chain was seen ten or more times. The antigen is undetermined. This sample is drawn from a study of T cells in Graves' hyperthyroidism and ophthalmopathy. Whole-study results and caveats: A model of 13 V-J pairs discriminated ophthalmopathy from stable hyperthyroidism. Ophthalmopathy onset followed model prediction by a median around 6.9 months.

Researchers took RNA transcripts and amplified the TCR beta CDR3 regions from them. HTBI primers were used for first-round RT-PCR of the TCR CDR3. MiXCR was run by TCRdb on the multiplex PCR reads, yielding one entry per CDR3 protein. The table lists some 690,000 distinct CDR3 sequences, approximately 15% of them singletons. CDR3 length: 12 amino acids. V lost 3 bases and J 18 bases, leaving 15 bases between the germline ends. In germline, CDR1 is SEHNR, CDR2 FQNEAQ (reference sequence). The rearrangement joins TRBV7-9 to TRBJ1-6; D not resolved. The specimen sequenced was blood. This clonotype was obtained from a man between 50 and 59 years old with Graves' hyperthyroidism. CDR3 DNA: TGTGCCAGCAGCTTGGAGGGCTTCTATCCCCACTTT. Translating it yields CASSLEGFYPHF.